The rows below give T cell receptor beta chains drawn from one sample of a study of cytomegalovirus exposure and HLA in healthy donors. The table came from immunoSEQ multiplex PCR; TCRdb's copy has only in-frame clones and leaves some out. This sample has under 75,000 clones, with 90% to 96% found just once. The specimen was PBMCs. The receptor set was obtained from a woman aged 18-35 years in good health and CMV-seronegative. Both conserved end residues are part of each CDR3. The order of the fields is J gene, D gene, V gene, clone size, CDR3 DNA, CDR3 protein. A D gene is named only where the DNA matches it firmly. Clone sizes are given selectively: once, few, many, or a class where the clone is expanded.

j_gene: TRBJ2-2
d_gene: TRBD1
v_gene: TRBV6-6
abundance: -
CDR3nt: TGTGCCAGCAGCCCCAGGGGGCGCGACACCGGGGAGCTGTTTTTT
CDR3aa: CASSPRGRDTGELFF

j_gene: TRBJ2-3
d_gene: TRBD1
v_gene: TRBV27
abundance: -
CDR3nt: TGTGCCAGCACGGACAGGGTTTGGGCAGATACGCAGTATTTT
CDR3aa: CASTDRVWADTQYF

j_gene: TRBJ2-2
d_gene: -
v_gene: TRBV6-4
abundance: few
CDR3nt: TGTGCCAGCACCAGCGACGGCACCGGGGAGCTGTTTTTT
CDR3aa: CASTSDGTGELFF

j_gene: TRBJ1-5
d_gene: -
v_gene: TRBV18
abundance: -
CDR3nt: TGTGCCAGCTCACCGACAGGAGCCCAGCCCCAGCATTTT
CDR3aa: CASSPTGAQPQHF

j_gene: TRBJ2-1
d_gene: -
v_gene: TRBV20-1
abundance: -
CDR3nt: TGCAGCGCCAGTTCGAATGAGCAGTTCTTC
CDR3aa: CSASSNEQFF

j_gene: TRBJ2-3
d_gene: TRBD2
v_gene: TRBV5-4
abundance: -
CDR3nt: TGTGCCAGCAGCCCCCCCGGCGGGAGGTTAGGCACAGATACGCAGTATTTT
CDR3aa: CASSPPGGRLGTDTQYF

j_gene: TRBJ1-1
d_gene: TRBD1
v_gene: TRBV5-4
abundance: -
CDR3nt: TGTGCCAGCAGCATTGGACAGGGGAACACTGAAGCTTTCTTT
CDR3aa: CASSIGQGNTEAFF

j_gene: TRBJ2-7
d_gene: TRBD2
v_gene: TRBV9
abundance: -
CDR3nt: TGTGCCAGCAGCGTAGGGGCTAGCGGGAGCTACGAGCAGTACTTC
CDR3aa: CASSVGASGSYEQYF

j_gene: TRBJ2-7
d_gene: -
v_gene: TRBV4-2
abundance: -
CDR3nt: TGTGCCAGCAGCCAAGACCTCGCCAGGGGCTCCTACGAGCAGTACTTC
CDR3aa: CASSQDLARGSYEQYF

j_gene: TRBJ2-2
d_gene: -
v_gene: TRBV18
abundance: -
CDR3nt: TGTGCCAGCTCACCATCTACCACCACCGGGGAGCTGTTTTTT
CDR3aa: CASSPSTTTGELFF

j_gene: TRBJ1-1
d_gene: -
v_gene: TRBV27
abundance: -
CDR3nt: TGTGCCAGCAGTTTATCGCGGGGGGAAGCTTTCTTT
CDR3aa: CASSLSRGEAFF

j_gene: TRBJ2-7
d_gene: -
v_gene: TRBV11-2
abundance: -
CDR3nt: TGTGCCAGCAGCTTAGGGGTATGGGGGGAACTCTACGAGCAGTACTTC
CDR3aa: CASSLGVWGELYEQYF

j_gene: TRBJ2-1
d_gene: TRBD2
v_gene: TRBV7-2
abundance: -
CDR3nt: TGTGCCAGCAGCTTCGGGACTAGTGAGTTCTTC
CDR3aa: CASSFGTSEFF

j_gene: TRBJ1-4
d_gene: TRBD1
v_gene: TRBV2
abundance: -
CDR3nt: TGTGCCAGCAGGGCACAGGGGGCAACTAATGAAAAACTGTTTTTT
CDR3aa: CASRAQGATNEKLFF

j_gene: TRBJ2-2
d_gene: -
v_gene: TRBV28
abundance: -
CDR3nt: TGTGCCAGCAAGTGGGCAGGGGTCGCCGGGGAGCTGTTTTTT
CDR3aa: CASKWAGVAGELFF

j_gene: TRBJ2-4
d_gene: -
v_gene: TRBV7-2
abundance: -
CDR3nt: TGTGCCAGCAGCTTAGGGCGACAGAGAGAAAACATTCAGTACTTC
CDR3aa: CASSLGRQRENIQYF

j_gene: TRBJ2-5
d_gene: TRBD2
v_gene: TRBV6-1
abundance: -
CDR3nt: TGTGCCAGCAGTGAATGGTTGGCCCCCTCGGAGCGGGGGGCGGAATCCCCCCGAGAGACCCAGTACTTC
CDR3aa: CASSEWLAPSERGAESPRETQYF

j_gene: TRBJ1-2
d_gene: -
v_gene: TRBV7-2
abundance: once
CDR3nt: TGTGCCAGCAGCTTAGGGGCCAGCCAGACGTTCTATGGCTACATCTTC
CDR3aa: CASSLGASQTFYGYIF

j_gene: TRBJ1-1
d_gene: -
v_gene: TRBV6-5
abundance: -
CDR3nt: TGTGCCAGCAGTTACTCGACAGTGAACACTGAAGCTTTCTTT
CDR3aa: CASSYSTVNTEAFF

j_gene: TRBJ2-1
d_gene: -
v_gene: TRBV9
abundance: -
CDR3nt: TGTGCCAGCAGCCCCCCCTCGAGTAAGCAGTTCTTC
CDR3aa: CASSPPSSKQFF

j_gene: TRBJ2-7
d_gene: -
v_gene: TRBV30
abundance: -
CDR3nt: TGTGCCTGGAACCGGGACACCTACGAGCAGTACTTC
CDR3aa: CAWNRDTYEQYF

j_gene: TRBJ2-3
d_gene: -
v_gene: TRBV6-1
abundance: -
CDR3nt: TGTGCCAGCACCCCTAGGTCAGATACGCAGTATTTT
CDR3aa: CASTPRSDTQYF